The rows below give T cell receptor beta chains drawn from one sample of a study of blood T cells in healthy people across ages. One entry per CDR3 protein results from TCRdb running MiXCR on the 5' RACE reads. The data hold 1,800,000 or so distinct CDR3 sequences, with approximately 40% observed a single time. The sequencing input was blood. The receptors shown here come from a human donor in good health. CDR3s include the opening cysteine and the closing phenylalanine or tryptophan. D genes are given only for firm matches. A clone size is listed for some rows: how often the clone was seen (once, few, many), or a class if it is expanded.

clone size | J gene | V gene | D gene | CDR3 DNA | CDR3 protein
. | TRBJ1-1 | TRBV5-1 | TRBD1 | TGTGCTAGCAGCTTAGGGCAGGGGGCGCGGACTGAAGCTTTCTTT | CASSLGQGARTEAFF
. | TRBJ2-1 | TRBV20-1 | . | TGCAGTGCTAGAGATTTGTGGGGGGGACAGAATGAGCAGTTCTTC | CSARDLWGGQNEQFF
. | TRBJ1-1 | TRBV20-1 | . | TGCAGTGCTACTCGGAGTGCTGAAGCTTTCTTT | CSATRSAEAFF
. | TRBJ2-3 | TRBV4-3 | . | TGCGCCAGCAGCCAAGAAATAAGGACCCCAGGCACAGATACGCAGTATTTT | CASSQEIRTPGTDTQYF
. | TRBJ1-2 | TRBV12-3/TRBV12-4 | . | TGTGCCAGCACCGACGTAACTCTTCCCTATGGCTACACCTTC | CASTDVTLPYGYTF
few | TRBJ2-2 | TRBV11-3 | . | TGTGCCAGCAGCCGCGGGACTGAAGCCGGGGAGCTGTTTTTT | CASSRGTEAGELFF
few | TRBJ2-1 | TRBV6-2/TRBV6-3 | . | TGTGCCAGCAGTTATAGGAGAGGTGAGCAGTTCTTC | CASSYRRGEQFF
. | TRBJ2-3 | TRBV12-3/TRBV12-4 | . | TGTGCCAGCAAGTGGGAAGATACGCAGTATTTT | CASKWEDTQYF
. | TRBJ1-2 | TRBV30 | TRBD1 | TGTGCCTGGAGGAACCCAGCCCAGGGGGGCGGCTACACCTTC | CAWRNPAQGGGYTF
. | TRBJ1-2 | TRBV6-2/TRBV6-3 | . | TGTGCCAGCAGTTACGGGGGCCAAAATGGCTACACCTTC | CASSYGGQNGYTF
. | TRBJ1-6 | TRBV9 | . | TGTGCCAGCAGCGTCACAGAGGTCTGGAATTCACCCCTCCACTTT | CASSVTEVWNSPLHF
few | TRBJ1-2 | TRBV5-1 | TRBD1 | TGCGCCAGCAGCTTGGTAGGGGGCGATTTCTATGGCTACACCTTC | CASSLVGGDFYGYTF
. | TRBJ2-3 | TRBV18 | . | TGTGCCAGCTCACCATTGACCGGGCCGACTCTCACAGATACGCAGTATTTT | CASSPLTGPTLTDTQYF
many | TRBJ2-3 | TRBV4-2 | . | TGTGCCAGCAGCCAAGATGTAGGGGGGGGCCCGACAGATACGCAGTATTTT | CASSQDVGGGPTDTQYF
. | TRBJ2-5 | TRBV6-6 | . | TGTGCCAGCAGTTACGGGGGATCCCAAGAGACCCAGTACTTC | CASSYGGSQETQYF
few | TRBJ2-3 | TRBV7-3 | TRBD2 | TGTGCCAGCAGCTTAACAGCGGGGGGGCGTGCTACGCAGTATTTT | CASSLTAGGRATQYF
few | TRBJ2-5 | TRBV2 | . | TGTGCCAGCAGTGATTACGGGGGTCGCGGGGAGACCCAGTACTTC | CASSDYGGRGETQYF
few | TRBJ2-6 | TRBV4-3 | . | TGCGCCAGCAGCCAAGATCCGGCATCTGGGGCCAACGTCCTGACTTTC | CASSQDPASGANVLTF
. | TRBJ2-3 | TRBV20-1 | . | TGCAGTGCTAGGGAGGTAGAAGATACGCAGTATTTT | CSAREVEDTQYF
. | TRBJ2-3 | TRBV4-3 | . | TGCGCCAGCAGCCAAGATTTATGGGGGAGCACAGATACGCAGTATTTT | CASSQDLWGSTDTQYF
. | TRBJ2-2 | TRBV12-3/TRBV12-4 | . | TGTGCCAGCTTCCACACCGGGGAGCTGTTTTTT | CASFHTGELFF
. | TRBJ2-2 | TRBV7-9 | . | TGTGCCAGCAGCACTAACATGAACACCGGGGAGCTGTTTTTT | CASSTNMNTGELFF
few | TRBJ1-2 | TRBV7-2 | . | TGTGCCAGCAGCTTACTCCCAGAACAGAACTATGGCTACACCTTC | CASSLLPEQNYGYTF
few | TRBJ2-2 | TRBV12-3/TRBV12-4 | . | TGTGCCAGCAGTTTCCAGGGGTACAACACCGGGGAGCTGTTTTTT | CASSFQGYNTGELFF
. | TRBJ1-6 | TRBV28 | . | TGTGCCAGCACGACCCCTCCATATAAGACAAGGGAGGTTTCTTCACCCCTCCACTTT | CASTTPPYKTREVSSPLHF
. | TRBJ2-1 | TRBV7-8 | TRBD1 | TGTGCCAGCAGCGGCAGGGACAGGGGTCTGTACAATGAGCAGTTCTTC | CASSGRDRGLYNEQFF
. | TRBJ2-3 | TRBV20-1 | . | TGCAGTGCTGGCAGTAAGAGAGATACGCAGTATTTT | CSAGSKRDTQYF
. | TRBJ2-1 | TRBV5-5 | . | TGTGCCAGCAGCTTCGTTGGGAGGCCTGGCGGGGAGCAGTTCTTC | CASSFVGRPGGEQFF
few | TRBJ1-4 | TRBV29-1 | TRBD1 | TGCAGCGCCGTGAACAGGGGAAGAGGTGAAAAACTGTTTTTT | CSAVNRGRGEKLFF
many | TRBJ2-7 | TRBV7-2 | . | TGTGCCAGCAGCTTAGTGGGGGCCTACGAGCAGTACTTC | CASSLVGAYEQYF
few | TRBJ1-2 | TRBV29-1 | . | TGCAGCGTTGAAGATCCCACGAACTATGGCTACACCTTC | CSVEDPTNYGYTF
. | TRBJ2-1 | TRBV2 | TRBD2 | TGTGCCAGCAATGTACGGGAGGCGTTCTTC | CASNVREAFF
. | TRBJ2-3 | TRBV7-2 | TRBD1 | TGTGCCAGCAGCTTGGGACAGGCGGAAGGTACAGATACGCAGTATTTT | CASSLGQAEGTDTQYF
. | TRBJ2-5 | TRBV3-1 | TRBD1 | TGTGCCAGCAGCCCCAAATCCCGACAGGGTCTATGGGAGACCCAGTACTTC | CASSPKSRQGLWETQYF
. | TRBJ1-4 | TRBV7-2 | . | TGTGCCAGCAGCTTTAGTATTCCCAATGAAAAACTGTTTTTT | CASSFSIPNEKLFF
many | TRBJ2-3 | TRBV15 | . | TGTGCCACCAGCAGAGAGGTCGGGGCAGATACGCAGTATTTT | CATSREVGADTQYF
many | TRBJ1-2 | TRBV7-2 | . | TGTGCCAGCAGCTTTTCGACCGGACAGTTCTGCACCTTC | CASSFSTGQFCTF
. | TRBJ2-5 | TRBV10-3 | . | TGTGCCCGTTCTCCCGGGGCCGGAGAGACCCAGTACTTC | CARSPGAGETQYF
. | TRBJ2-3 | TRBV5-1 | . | TGCGCCAGCAGCCTTACCTTAGGAACAGACACAGATACGCAGTATTTT | CASSLTLGTDTDTQYF
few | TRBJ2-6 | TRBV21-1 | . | TGTGCCAGCAGCAAATTACCCAGGGTGCTACCTGGGGCCAACGTCCTGACTTTC | CASSKLPRVLPGANVLTF
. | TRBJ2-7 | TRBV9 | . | TGTGCCAGCAGCGTTTCCAGCAGCTCCTACGAGCAGTACTTC | CASSVSSSSYEQYF
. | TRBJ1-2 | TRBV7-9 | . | TGTGCCAGCAGCTTAGATTTCGTCGACTACACCTTC | CASSLDFVDYTF
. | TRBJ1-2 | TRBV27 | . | TGTGCCAGCACTACTAACGGGGAGAGCAACTATGGCTACACCTTC | CASTTNGESNYGYTF
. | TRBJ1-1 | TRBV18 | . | TGTGCCAGCTCACCAGCGGGGATTAAGGCTTTCTTT | CASSPAGIKAFF
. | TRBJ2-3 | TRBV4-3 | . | TGCGCCAGCAGCCAAGATATAATAGAGGATACAGATACGCAGTATTTT | CASSQDIIEDTDTQYF
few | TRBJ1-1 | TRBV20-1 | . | TGCAGTGCTAGTCCAGGGGACACTGAAGCTTTCTTT | CSASPGDTEAFF
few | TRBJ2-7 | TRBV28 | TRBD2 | TGTGCCAGCAGTCTGACTCGGACCCGGGACGCCCGGGGGGACGAGCAGTACTTC | CASSLTRTRDARGDEQYF